This is a list of T cell receptor beta chains from one sample in a study of spatial heterogeneity in lung cancer. TCRdb ran MiXCR on the 5' RACE reads and lists one entry per CDR3 protein. Here the sample spans about 20,000 distinct CDR3 sequences, around 8% being singletons. Specimen: lung tumor tissue, collected at surgery. These TCRs come from a male donor with early-stage non-small cell lung cancer. Each CDR3 is given with its conserved first and last residue. Each record gives: J gene, V gene, clone size, D gene, CDR3 length, CDR3 DNA, CDR3 protein. A D gene is named only where the DNA matches it firmly. Only part of the rows carry a size: once, few, many, or a class if the clone is expanded.

J gene: TRBJ1-1; V gene: TRBV5-1; clone size: many; D gene: TRBD1; CDR3 length: 15; CDR3 DNA: TGCGCCAGCAGCCCCGGGACAGGGGGCGACACTGAAGCTTTCTTT; CDR3 protein: CASSPGTGGDTEAFF
J gene: TRBJ2-2; V gene: TRBV6-4; clone size: many; D gene: TRBD2; CDR3 length: 13; CDR3 DNA: TGTGCCAGCAGTCCGACTAGCAGCGGGGAGCTGTTTTTT; CDR3 protein: CASSPTSSGELFF
J gene: TRBJ1-3; V gene: TRBV27; clone size: medium-sized; D gene: -; CDR3 length: 13; CDR3 DNA: TGTGCCAGCAGTTTAAATACTGGAAACACCATATATTTT; CDR3 protein: CASSLNTGNTIYF
J gene: TRBJ1-6; V gene: TRBV6-2/TRBV6-3; clone size: many; D gene: -; CDR3 length: 13; CDR3 DNA: TGTGCCAGCAGACAGGCGTCGGATTCACCCCTCCACTTT; CDR3 protein: CASRQASDSPLHF
J gene: TRBJ1-1; V gene: TRBV25-1; clone size: many; D gene: -; CDR3 length: 13; CDR3 DNA: TGTGCCAGCAGTGATACAAGGTCTGGGGAAGCTTTCTTT; CDR3 protein: CASSDTRSGEAFF
J gene: TRBJ2-2; V gene: TRBV7-2; clone size: medium-sized; D gene: -; CDR3 length: 15; CDR3 DNA: TGTGCCAGCAGTCACGAACTTACGAACACCGGGGAGCTGTTTTTT; CDR3 protein: CASSHELTNTGELFF
J gene: TRBJ1-6; V gene: TRBV7-8; clone size: many; D gene: -; CDR3 length: 15; CDR3 DNA: TGTGCCAGCAGCTTAGGGGGGCAGGGTAATTCACCCCTCCACTTT; CDR3 protein: CASSLGGQGNSPLHF
J gene: TRBJ2-1; V gene: TRBV24-1; clone size: many; D gene: TRBD1; CDR3 length: 19; CDR3 DNA: TGTGCCACCAGTGATTTGGGGACAGGAATCTTTAGCTCCTACAATGAGCAGTTCTTC; CDR3 protein: CATSDLGTGIFSSYNEQFF
J gene: TRBJ2-5; V gene: TRBV4-2; clone size: -; D gene: TRBD2; CDR3 length: 17; CDR3 DNA: TGTGCCAGCAGCCAAGATGGGAGCGGGGGGAAAAAAGAGACCCAGTACTTC; CDR3 protein: CASSQDGSGGKKETQYF
J gene: TRBJ1-2; V gene: TRBV12-3/TRBV12-4; clone size: many; D gene: -; CDR3 length: 13; CDR3 DNA: TGTGCCAGCAGTCCCGGGACGGTTGTCGGCTACACCTTC; CDR3 protein: CASSPGTVVGYTF
J gene: TRBJ2-3; V gene: TRBV5-4; clone size: -; D gene: -; CDR3 length: 16; CDR3 DNA: TGTGCCAGCAGCTTGGGGGTTGCAGGGGGGCCAGATACGCAGTATTTT; CDR3 protein: CASSLGVAGGPDTQYF
J gene: TRBJ2-5; V gene: TRBV5-5; clone size: many; D gene: TRBD2; CDR3 length: 15; CDR3 DNA: TGTGCCAGCAGCCTAGGACTAGCGGGGGGAGAGACCCAGTACTTC; CDR3 protein: CASSLGLAGGETQYF
J gene: TRBJ2-5; V gene: TRBV5-4; clone size: -; D gene: -; CDR3 length: 14; CDR3 DNA: TGTGCCAGCAGCTTGCGGCTAGATCAAGAGACCCAGTACTTC; CDR3 protein: CASSLRLDQETQYF
J gene: TRBJ2-3; V gene: TRBV20-1; clone size: -; D gene: -; CDR3 length: 15; CDR3 DNA: TGCAGTGCTAGAGATCCCGTCGGCGGCACAGATACGCAGTATTTT; CDR3 protein: CSARDPVGGTDTQYF
J gene: TRBJ1-4; V gene: TRBV4-2; clone size: many; D gene: -; CDR3 length: 15; CDR3 DNA: TGTGCCAGCAGCCAAGATTGGCAGTCCGGGGTTAAACTGTTTTTT; CDR3 protein: CASSQDWQSGVKLFF
J gene: TRBJ1-2; V gene: TRBV5-1; clone size: many; D gene: TRBD1; CDR3 length: 14; CDR3 DNA: TGCGCCAGCTCTCGCGAGGGACAGCTATATGGCTACACCTTC; CDR3 protein: CASSREGQLYGYTF
J gene: TRBJ2-2; V gene: TRBV5-1; clone size: many; D gene: TRBD1; CDR3 length: 13; CDR3 DNA: TGCGCCAGCAGGGACAGGGCGAACGGGGAGCTGTTTTTT; CDR3 protein: CASRDRANGELFF
J gene: TRBJ1-6; V gene: TRBV5-1; clone size: many; D gene: -; CDR3 length: 15; CDR3 DNA: TGCGCCAGCAGCTTGGAGGGGGGCGACAATTCACCCCTCCACTTT; CDR3 protein: CASSLEGGDNSPLHF
J gene: TRBJ2-5; V gene: TRBV4-2; clone size: -; D gene: TRBD2; CDR3 length: 16; CDR3 DNA: TGTGCCAGCAGCCAAGGTACTAGCGGCCTCGTTGAGACCCAGTACTTC; CDR3 protein: CASSQGTSGLVETQYF
J gene: TRBJ1-2; V gene: TRBV4-1; clone size: many; D gene: -; CDR3 length: 14; CDR3 DNA: TGCGCCAGCAGCCCATATGAAGGGCCATTTAAACACACCTTC; CDR3 protein: CASSPYEGPFKHTF
J gene: TRBJ2-2; V gene: TRBV19; clone size: -; D gene: TRBD1; CDR3 length: 15; CDR3 DNA: TGTGCCAGTACCCGGACAGGGGGCATCACCGGGGAGCTGTTTTTT; CDR3 protein: CASTRTGGITGELFF
J gene: TRBJ2-2; V gene: TRBV7-3; clone size: few; D gene: -; CDR3 length: 15; CDR3 DNA: TGTGCCAGCAGCTTGGCCAGGGAGGCCACCGGGGAGCTGTTTTTT; CDR3 protein: CASSLAREATGELFF
J gene: TRBJ2-2; V gene: TRBV12-3/TRBV12-4; clone size: many; D gene: -; CDR3 length: 14; CDR3 DNA: TGTGCCAGCACCTCGACAGGTCCCACCGGGGAGCTGTTTTTT; CDR3 protein: CASTSTGPTGELFF
J gene: TRBJ2-3; V gene: TRBV4-1; clone size: -; D gene: -; CDR3 length: 16; CDR3 DNA: TGCGCCAGCAGCCAGGATTCGACGGGTCCTTTTGACACGCAGTATTTT; CDR3 protein: CASSQDSTGPFDTQYF
J gene: TRBJ2-5; V gene: TRBV7-9; clone size: many; D gene: -; CDR3 length: 14; CDR3 DNA: TGTGCCAGCAGCTTTATCGACAGGCAAGAGACCCAGTACTTC; CDR3 protein: CASSFIDRQETQYF
J gene: TRBJ1-1; V gene: TRBV18; clone size: few; D gene: -; CDR3 length: 14; CDR3 DNA: TGTGCCAGCTCACCAAGACAGCTGAACACTGAAGCTTTCTTT; CDR3 protein: CASSPRQLNTEAFF
J gene: TRBJ2-3; V gene: TRBV3-1; clone size: many; D gene: TRBD2; CDR3 length: 20; CDR3 DNA: TGTGCCAGCAGCCAAGTAGGATTGGTGGGACTAGCGGGGGGCACAGATACGCAGTATTTT; CDR3 protein: CASSQVGLVGLAGGTDTQYF
J gene: TRBJ1-4; V gene: TRBV20-1; clone size: many; D gene: -; CDR3 length: 19; CDR3 DNA: TGCAGTGCTAGAGAGGCCACGTTGACATCTCCTCTGATGAGTGAAAAACTGTTTTTT; CDR3 protein: CSAREATLTSPLMSEKLFF
J gene: TRBJ2-4; V gene: TRBV29-1; clone size: few; D gene: -; CDR3 length: 13; CDR3 DNA: TGCAGCGTTGAAGCGGGAGCCAAAAACATTCAGTACTTC; CDR3 protein: CSVEAGAKNIQYF
J gene: TRBJ1-2; V gene: TRBV7-2; clone size: -; D gene: TRBD1; CDR3 length: 17; CDR3 DNA: TGTGCCAGCAGCTTTAACAGGGGGCTGAGCGGGTTCTATGGCTACACCTTC; CDR3 protein: CASSFNRGLSGFYGYTF
J gene: TRBJ2-3; V gene: TRBV20-1; clone size: medium-sized; D gene: TRBD1; CDR3 length: 17; CDR3 DNA: TGCAGTGCTGGGGGTTCCGGGACAGGGGGAGGCACAGATACGCAGTATTTT; CDR3 protein: CSAGGSGTGGGTDTQYF
J gene: TRBJ1-5; V gene: TRBV20-1; clone size: few; D gene: TRBD1; CDR3 length: 15; CDR3 DNA: TGCAGTGCTAGCAGCAGACAGGGGAAAGATCAGCCCCAGCATTTT; CDR3 protein: CSASSRQGKDQPQHF
J gene: TRBJ1-4; V gene: TRBV4-2; clone size: many; D gene: TRBD1; CDR3 length: 15; CDR3 DNA: TGTGCCAGCAGCCAAGGGGGACAGGTGAATGAAAAACTGTTTTTT; CDR3 protein: CASSQGGQVNEKLFF
J gene: TRBJ2-5; V gene: TRBV7-3; clone size: -; D gene: -; CDR3 length: 13; CDR3 DNA: TGTGCCAGCAGCTGGGGAACTCAAGAGACCCAGTACTTC; CDR3 protein: CASSWGTQETQYF
J gene: TRBJ2-1; V gene: TRBV24-1; clone size: few; D gene: -; CDR3 length: 13; CDR3 DNA: TGTGCCACCGGGCGCGAGGTAAGCAATGAGCAGTTCTTC; CDR3 protein: CATGREVSNEQFF
J gene: TRBJ2-5; V gene: TRBV2; clone size: many; D gene: TRBD2; CDR3 length: 16; CDR3 DNA: TGTGCCAGCAGTGAAGTTAACGGACTAGCTGGTGAGACCCAGTACTTC; CDR3 protein: CASSEVNGLAGETQYF
J gene: TRBJ2-7; V gene: TRBV4-2; clone size: many; D gene: TRBD2; CDR3 length: 16; CDR3 DNA: TGTGCCAGCAGCCGAGGGACTAGCGGGGGAAACTACGAGCAGTACTTC; CDR3 protein: CASSRGTSGGNYEQYF
J gene: TRBJ2-5; V gene: TRBV5-1; clone size: -; D gene: TRBD2; CDR3 length: 16; CDR3 DNA: TGCGCCAGCAGCTCGAGCGGGGGGGCCTCCTTCGAGACCCAGTACTTC; CDR3 protein: CASSSSGGASFETQYF
J gene: TRBJ1-5; V gene: TRBV12-3/TRBV12-4; clone size: -; D gene: -; CDR3 length: 16; CDR3 DNA: TGTGCCAGCAGCCTAGGGTCAGGGAGAGGCAATCAGCCCCAGCATTTT; CDR3 protein: CASSLGSGRGNQPQHF
J gene: TRBJ2-2; V gene: TRBV11-1; clone size: few; D gene: -; CDR3 length: 15; CDR3 DNA: TGTGCCAGCAGCTTAGATCCCACGAACACCGGGGAGCTGTTTTTT; CDR3 protein: CASSLDPTNTGELFF
J gene: TRBJ2-2; V gene: TRBV9; clone size: many; D gene: -; CDR3 length: 15; CDR3 DNA: TGTGCCAGCAGCCCCCGGACACTTCACACCGGGGAGCTGTTTTTT; CDR3 protein: CASSPRTLHTGELFF
J gene: TRBJ1-1; V gene: TRBV27; clone size: few; D gene: -; CDR3 length: 16; CDR3 DNA: TGTGCCAGCAGTTTTCAGTTCCACAGATCGAGCGCTGAAGCTTTCTTT; CDR3 protein: CASSFQFHRSSAEAFF
J gene: TRBJ2-1; V gene: TRBV7-9; clone size: many; D gene: TRBD2; CDR3 length: 16; CDR3 DNA: TGTGCCAGCCTGAACGCGGCGGGGGGGCCCTACAATGAGCAGTTCTTC; CDR3 protein: CASLNAAGGPYNEQFF
J gene: TRBJ2-7; V gene: TRBV4-3; clone size: many; D gene: TRBD2; CDR3 length: 15; CDR3 DNA: TGCGCCAGCAGCCAAGTAGCGGGGCACTCCTACGAGCAGTACTTC; CDR3 protein: CASSQVAGHSYEQYF
J gene: TRBJ2-2; V gene: TRBV6-6; clone size: -; D gene: -; CDR3 length: 14; CDR3 DNA: TGTGCCAGCGGTCAGGGGAAGAACACCGGGGAGCTGTTTTTT; CDR3 protein: CASGQGKNTGELFF
J gene: TRBJ2-3; V gene: TRBV7-2; clone size: many; D gene: TRBD2; CDR3 length: 16; CDR3 DNA: TGTGCCAGCAGCTTAACTAGCGGAAGGAGCACAGATACGCAGTATTTT; CDR3 protein: CASSLTSGRSTDTQYF